Listed below are T cell receptor beta chains from one sample, sequenced in a study of T cell responses to AZD1222 COVID-19 vaccine. The method was immunoSEQ multiplex PCR; TCRdb's version includes in-frame clones alone and lacks a portion of them. The sample has just over 60,000 clones; about 74% are singletons. The sample consisted of peripheral blood, taken on day 0 of AZD1222 vaccination. Receptors originate from an adult in good health. CDR3s include the opening cysteine and the closing phenylalanine or tryptophan. The D gene is left open where the match is weak. Only some rows state a clone size, as once, few, many or a class for expanded clones.

abundance: -
j_gene: TRBJ1-2
d_gene: -
v_gene: TRBV30
CDR3nt: TGTGCCTGGAGTGTCGACCTAAACTATGGCTACACCTTC
CDR3aa: CAWSVDLNYGYTF

abundance: -
j_gene: TRBJ1-2
d_gene: TRBD1
v_gene: TRBV6-5
CDR3nt: TGTGCCAGCAGGCTACCTGGAGGGGGCTATGAGGGCTACACCTTC
CDR3aa: CASRLPGGGYEGYTF

abundance: few
j_gene: TRBJ1-5
d_gene: -
v_gene: TRBV28
CDR3nt: TGTGCCAGCAGTTTACCGGATGGGGAGCCCCAGCATTTT
CDR3aa: CASSLPDGEPQHF

abundance: -
j_gene: TRBJ2-5
d_gene: -
v_gene: TRBV5-1
CDR3nt: TGCGCCAGCCGAACCCTCGAGAAAGAGACCCAGTACTTC
CDR3aa: CASRTLEKETQYF

abundance: -
j_gene: TRBJ1-2
d_gene: TRBD1
v_gene: TRBV29-1
CDR3nt: TGCAGCGTTGCCCCGGGGTTCGGACAGGCCCGCGGCTACACCTTC
CDR3aa: CSVAPGFGQARGYTF

abundance: -
j_gene: TRBJ1-6
d_gene: -
v_gene: TRBV10-3
CDR3nt: TGTGCCATCAGTGAGTCGAGTCAGTATAATTCACCCCTCCACTTT
CDR3aa: CAISESSQYNSPLHF

abundance: -
j_gene: TRBJ2-7
d_gene: TRBD2
v_gene: TRBV19
CDR3nt: TGTGCCAGTAGTACTCGGGGGGGACATCGGTTCGAGCAGTACTTC
CDR3aa: CASSTRGGHRFEQYF

abundance: once
j_gene: TRBJ1-1
d_gene: -
v_gene: TRBV19
CDR3nt: TGTGCCAGTACCTCGATGACAGGCGGCACTGAAGCTTTCTTT
CDR3aa: CASTSMTGGTEAFF

abundance: once
j_gene: TRBJ2-5
d_gene: -
v_gene: TRBV19
CDR3nt: TGTGCCAGTAGTTCAGGGGGGGCGACGGAGACCCAGTACTTC
CDR3aa: CASSSGGATETQYF

abundance: -
j_gene: TRBJ2-1
d_gene: -
v_gene: TRBV11-3
CDR3nt: TGTGCCAGCAGCTTAGACGGGTATAATGAGCAGTTCTTC
CDR3aa: CASSLDGYNEQFF

abundance: -
j_gene: TRBJ1-2
d_gene: -
v_gene: TRBV12-3/TRBV12-4
CDR3nt: TGTGCCAGCAGTTCTTCAGGCTACGGCTACACCTTC
CDR3aa: CASSSSGYGYTF

abundance: -
j_gene: TRBJ2-7
d_gene: TRBD1
v_gene: TRBV2
CDR3nt: TGTGCCGGTGGGGCCGACAGGGTGGCCGAGCAGTACTTC
CDR3aa: CAGGADRVAEQYF

abundance: -
j_gene: TRBJ2-5
d_gene: -
v_gene: TRBV6-5
CDR3nt: TGTGCCAGCAGTTCCAGAGCCGGGATTCAAGAGACCCAGTACTTC
CDR3aa: CASSSRAGIQETQYF

abundance: -
j_gene: TRBJ2-3
d_gene: -
v_gene: TRBV12-5
CDR3nt: TGTGCTAGTGGTTTGGGAGAGACCATTGGGGATACGCAGTATTTT
CDR3aa: CASGLGETIGDTQYF

abundance: -
j_gene: TRBJ2-7
d_gene: TRBD1
v_gene: TRBV5-4
CDR3nt: TGTGCCAGCAGCTTTTCAGGGGGATTCGACGAGCAGTACTTC
CDR3aa: CASSFSGGFDEQYF

abundance: once
j_gene: TRBJ2-1
d_gene: -
v_gene: TRBV7-2
CDR3nt: TGTGCCAGCAGCTTATACCGTGGGGGGCAGGATGAGCAGTTCTTC
CDR3aa: CASSLYRGGQDEQFF

abundance: -
j_gene: TRBJ1-2
d_gene: TRBD1
v_gene: TRBV3-1/TRBV3-2
CDR3nt: TGTGCCAGCCGTATCAGACAGGGGGAAAATGAGGCCTACACCTTC
CDR3aa: CASRIRQGENEAYTF

abundance: once
j_gene: TRBJ1-2
d_gene: -
v_gene: TRBV7-9
CDR3nt: TGTGCCAGCAGCCCGGATAACTATGGCTACACCTTC
CDR3aa: CASSPDNYGYTF

abundance: -
j_gene: TRBJ1-1
d_gene: -
v_gene: TRBV25-1
CDR3nt: TGTGCCAGCAGTGAATTCTCGGGGGGGGCTGAAGCTTTCTTT
CDR3aa: CASSEFSGGAEAFF

abundance: -
j_gene: TRBJ1-5
d_gene: TRBD1
v_gene: TRBV12-5
CDR3nt: TGTGCTAGTGGTTCCCTGGGACAGGGGGCGCGTCAGCCCCAGCATTTT
CDR3aa: CASGSLGQGARQPQHF

abundance: -
j_gene: TRBJ1-2
d_gene: -
v_gene: TRBV13
CDR3nt: TGTGCCAGCAGCCCCACGGGACATCGGGACTACACCTTC
CDR3aa: CASSPTGHRDYTF

abundance: -
j_gene: TRBJ2-7
d_gene: TRBD2
v_gene: TRBV29-1
CDR3nt: TGCAGCGTTGAAGATCTCGGGGAGGGGCAGTACTTC
CDR3aa: CSVEDLGEGQYF

abundance: -
j_gene: TRBJ1-2
d_gene: TRBD1
v_gene: TRBV6-4
CDR3nt: TGTGCCAGCAGTGACCCCAGTAGGGGGCGGAAAGGCTATGGCTACACCTTC
CDR3aa: CASSDPSRGRKGYGYTF

abundance: -
j_gene: TRBJ1-2
d_gene: -
v_gene: TRBV7-3
CDR3nt: TGTGCCAGCAGCTTAACGCAAGGGGGTGGCTACACCTTC
CDR3aa: CASSLTQGGGYTF